This T cell receptor beta chain comes out of a study of cytomegalovirus exposure and HLA in healthy donors. Overall study results and limits: Associated with cytomegalovirus, according to the listing, were around 160 TCR beta chains.

CDR1 and CDR2 from the germline V gene are SSHAT and FNYEAQ (reference sequence). The CDR3 runs to 15 residues. In the PCR, 60 Vbeta and 13 Jbeta primers were used. The assay was immunoSEQ multiplex PCR, and TCRdb's table has in-frame clones only and misses some. This table holds more than 80,000 clones, about two thirds found once. This clone was recorded a few times. The antigen remains unidentified. Sequence at one end of the junction differs from germline and may be a read error. The sequence derives from a man aged 50 or older in good health and CMV-seronegative. Specimen: PBMCs. The chain has TRBV7-7 and TRBJ2-3; 7 positions match TRBD2. CDR3 DNA: TGTGCTAGCAGCTCCCAGGCGGGGGGCACAGATACGCAGTATTTT. Translation: CASSSQAGGTDTQYF.